Sequencing of this T cell receptor (beta chain) was carried out in a study of response to subunit inactivated influenza vaccine. The study's findings and limits: The authors put forward the suggestion that each seasonal influenza vaccination may bring in only a limited number of new T cells.

TCRdb processed the RT-PCR reads anew with MiXCR; each CDR3 protein has one entry. The table records about 610,000 distinct CDR3 sequences, approximately 15% of them present only once. CDR1 is SGHRS and CDR2 is YFSETQ in the germline V gene. The CDR3 has 14 residues. Trimming removed 1 base from V and 6 bases from J; junction bases left unmatched: 2. There are a few counts of this clonotype. Its antigen is not identified. The chain carries TRBV5-1 and TRBJ1-1, with 11 bases that match TRBD1. This clonotype was obtained from a man aged 45-60 years who received an inactivated influenza vaccine. Material: PBMCs from blood, obtained 11 to 12 days after vaccination. CDR3 loop: CASSLPGQGAEAFF. The CDR3 bases are TGCGCCAGCAGCTTGCCGGGACAGGGGGCTGAAGCTTTCTTT.